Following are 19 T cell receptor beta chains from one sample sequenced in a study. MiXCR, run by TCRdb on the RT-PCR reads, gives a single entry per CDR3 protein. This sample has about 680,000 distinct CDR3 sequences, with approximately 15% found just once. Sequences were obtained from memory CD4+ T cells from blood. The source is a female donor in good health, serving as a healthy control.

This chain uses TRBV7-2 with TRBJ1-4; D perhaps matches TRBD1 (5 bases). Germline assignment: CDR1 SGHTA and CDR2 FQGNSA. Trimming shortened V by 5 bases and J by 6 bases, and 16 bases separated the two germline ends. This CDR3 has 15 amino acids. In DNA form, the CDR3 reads TGTGCCAGCAGCCAAAACGCAGGGTTGGATGAAAAACTGTTTTTT. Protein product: CASSQNAGLDEKLFF.

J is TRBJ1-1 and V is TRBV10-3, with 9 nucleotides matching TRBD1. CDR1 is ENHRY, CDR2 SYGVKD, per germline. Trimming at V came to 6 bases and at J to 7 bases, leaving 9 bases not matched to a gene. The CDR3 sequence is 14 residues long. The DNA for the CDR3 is TGTGCCATCAGGGATGCGACAGGGGGGAATGAAGCTTTCTTT. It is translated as CAIRDATGGNEAFF.

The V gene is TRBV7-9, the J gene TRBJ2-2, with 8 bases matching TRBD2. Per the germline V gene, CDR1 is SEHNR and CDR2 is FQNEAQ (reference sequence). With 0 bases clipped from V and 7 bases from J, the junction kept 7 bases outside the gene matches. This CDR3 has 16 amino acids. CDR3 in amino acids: CASSLAGRAIGGELFF. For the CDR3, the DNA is TGTGCCAGCAGCTTAGCCGGGAGGGCCATCGGCGGGGAGCTGTTTTTT.

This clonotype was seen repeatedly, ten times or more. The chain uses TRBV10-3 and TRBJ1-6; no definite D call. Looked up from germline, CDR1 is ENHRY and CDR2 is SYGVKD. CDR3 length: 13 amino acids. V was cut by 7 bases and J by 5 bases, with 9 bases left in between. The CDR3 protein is CAIKSGNNSPLHF. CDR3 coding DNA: TGTGCCATCAAGTCGGGGAATAATTCACCCCTCCACTTT.

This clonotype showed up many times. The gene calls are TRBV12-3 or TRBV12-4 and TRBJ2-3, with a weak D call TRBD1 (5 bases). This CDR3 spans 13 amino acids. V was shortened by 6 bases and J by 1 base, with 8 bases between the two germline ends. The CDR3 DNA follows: TGTGCCAGCAGCACCAGGGGCACAGATACGCAGTATTTT. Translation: CASSTRGTDTQYF.

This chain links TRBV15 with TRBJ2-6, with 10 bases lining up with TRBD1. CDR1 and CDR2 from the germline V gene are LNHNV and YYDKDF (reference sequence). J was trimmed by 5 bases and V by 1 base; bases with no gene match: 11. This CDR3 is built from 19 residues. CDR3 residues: CATSRVQGQGSLRANVLTF. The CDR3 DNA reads TGTGCCACCAGCAGAGTGCAGGGACAGGGGTCTCTCAGGGCCAACGTCCTGACTTTC. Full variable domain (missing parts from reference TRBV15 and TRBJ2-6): DAMVIQNPRYQVTQFGKPVTLSCSQTLNHNVMYWYQQKSSQAPKLLFHYYDKDFNNEADTPDNFQSRRPNTSFCFLDIRSPGLGDTAMYLCATSRVQGQGSLRANVLTFGAGSRLTVL.

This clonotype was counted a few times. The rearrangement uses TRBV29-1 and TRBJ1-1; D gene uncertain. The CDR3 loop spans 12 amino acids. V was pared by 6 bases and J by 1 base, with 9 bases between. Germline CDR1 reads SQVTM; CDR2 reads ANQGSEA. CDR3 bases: TGCAGCGTAAAAGGCCAGAACACTGAAGCTTTCTTT. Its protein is CSVKGQNTEAFF.

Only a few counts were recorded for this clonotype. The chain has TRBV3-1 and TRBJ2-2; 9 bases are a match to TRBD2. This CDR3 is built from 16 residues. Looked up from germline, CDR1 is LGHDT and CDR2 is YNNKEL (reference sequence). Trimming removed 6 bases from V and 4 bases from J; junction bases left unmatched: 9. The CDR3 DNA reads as TGTGCCAGCAGACGCAGGGGTAGCGGGGGCACCGGGGAGCTGTTTTTT. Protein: CASRRRGSGGTGELFF. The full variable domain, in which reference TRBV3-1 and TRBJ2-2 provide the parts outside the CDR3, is DTAVSQTPKYLVTQMGNDKSIKCEQNLGHDTMYWYKQDSKKFLKIMFSYNNKELIINETVPNRFSPKSPDKAHLNLHINSLELGDSAVYFCASRRRGSGGTGELFFGEGSRLTVL.

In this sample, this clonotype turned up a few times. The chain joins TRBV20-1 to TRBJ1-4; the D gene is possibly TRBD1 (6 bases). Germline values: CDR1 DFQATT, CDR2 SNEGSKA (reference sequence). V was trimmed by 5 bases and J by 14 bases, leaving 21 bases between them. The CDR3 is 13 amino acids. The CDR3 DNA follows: TGCAGTGCTCCCCGAGCCGGGACACAAAGCCTGTTTTTT. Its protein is CSAPRAGTQSLFF.

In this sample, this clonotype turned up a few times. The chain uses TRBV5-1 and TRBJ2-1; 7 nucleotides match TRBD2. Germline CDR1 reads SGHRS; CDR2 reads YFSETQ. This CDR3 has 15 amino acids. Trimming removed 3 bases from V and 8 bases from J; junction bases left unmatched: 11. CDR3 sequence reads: CASSWRSAGEDEQFF. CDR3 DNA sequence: TGCGCCAGCAGCTGGCGTAGTGCGGGAGAGGATGAGCAGTTCTTC.

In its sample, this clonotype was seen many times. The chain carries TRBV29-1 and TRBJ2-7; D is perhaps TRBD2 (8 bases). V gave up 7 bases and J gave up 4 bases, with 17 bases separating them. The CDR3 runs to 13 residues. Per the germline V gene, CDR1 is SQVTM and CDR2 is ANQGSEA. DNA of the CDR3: TGCAGCGGAGGACTAGCAGGGGGATACGAGCAGTACTTC. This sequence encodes CSGGLAGGYEQYF.

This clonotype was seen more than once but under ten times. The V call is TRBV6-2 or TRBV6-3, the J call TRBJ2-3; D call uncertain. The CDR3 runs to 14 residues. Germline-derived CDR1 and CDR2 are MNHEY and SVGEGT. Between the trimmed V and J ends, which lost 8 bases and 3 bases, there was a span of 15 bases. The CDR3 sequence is CASGDSTITDTQYF. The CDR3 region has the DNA TGTGCCAGCGGGGATTCGACCATAACAGATACGCAGTATTTT.

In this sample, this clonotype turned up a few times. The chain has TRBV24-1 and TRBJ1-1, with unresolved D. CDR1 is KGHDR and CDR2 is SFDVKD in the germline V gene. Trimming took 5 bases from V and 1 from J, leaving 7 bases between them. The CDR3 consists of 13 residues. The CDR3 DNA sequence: TGTGCCACCAGTGTGTCGGAGAACACTGAAGCTTTCTTT. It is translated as CATSVSENTEAFF.

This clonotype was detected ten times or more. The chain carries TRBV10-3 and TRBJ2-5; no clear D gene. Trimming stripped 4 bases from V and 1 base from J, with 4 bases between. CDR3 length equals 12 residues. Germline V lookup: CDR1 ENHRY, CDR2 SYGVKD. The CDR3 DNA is TGTGCCATCAGTGGGGCCCAAGAGACCCAGTACTTC. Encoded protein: CAISGAQETQYF.

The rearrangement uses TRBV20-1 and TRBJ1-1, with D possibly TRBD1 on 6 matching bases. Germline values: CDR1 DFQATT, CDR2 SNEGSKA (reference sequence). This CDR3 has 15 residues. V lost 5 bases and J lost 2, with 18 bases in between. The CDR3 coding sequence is TGCAGTGCTTCAGACCCCGGGACAACTAACACTGAAGCTTTCTTT. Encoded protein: CSASDPGTTNTEAFF.

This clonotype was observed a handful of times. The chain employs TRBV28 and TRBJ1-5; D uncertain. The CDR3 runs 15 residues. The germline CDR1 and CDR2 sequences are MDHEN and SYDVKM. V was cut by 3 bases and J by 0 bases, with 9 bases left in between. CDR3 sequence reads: CASSLQQISNQPQHF. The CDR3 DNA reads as TGTGCCAGCAGTTTGCAACAGATTAGCAATCAGCCCCAGCATTTT.

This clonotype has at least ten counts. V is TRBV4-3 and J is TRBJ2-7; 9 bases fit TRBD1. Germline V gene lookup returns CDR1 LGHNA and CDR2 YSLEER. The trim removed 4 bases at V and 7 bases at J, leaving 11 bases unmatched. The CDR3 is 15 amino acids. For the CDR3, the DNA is TGCGCCAGCAGCCTCCGGGCCGGACAGGGGAGGGAGCAGTACTTC. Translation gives CASSLRAGQGREQYF.

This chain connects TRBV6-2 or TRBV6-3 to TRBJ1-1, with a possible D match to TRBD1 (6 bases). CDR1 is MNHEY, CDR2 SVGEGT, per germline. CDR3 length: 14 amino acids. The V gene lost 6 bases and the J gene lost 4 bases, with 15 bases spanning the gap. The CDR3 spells CASSPQGILTEAFF. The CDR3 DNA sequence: TGTGCCAGCAGCCCACAGGGTATTCTCACTGAAGCTTTCTTT.

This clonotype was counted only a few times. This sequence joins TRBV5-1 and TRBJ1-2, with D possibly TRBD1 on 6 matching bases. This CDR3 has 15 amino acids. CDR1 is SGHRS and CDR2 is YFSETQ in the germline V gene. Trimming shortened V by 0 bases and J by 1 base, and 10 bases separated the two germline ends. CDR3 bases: TGCGCCAGCAGCTTGGTGGCAGGGGATAACTATGGCTACACCTTC. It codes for CASSLVAGDNYGYTF.